These 21 T cell receptor beta chains came from one sample sequenced in a study of T cells after yellow fever vaccination. From the 5' RACE reads, TCRdb called clonotypes with MiXCR, one entry per CDR3 protein. The sample has some 550,000 distinct CDR3 sequences, about 19% seen once. This material consisted of PBMCs, taken 15 days after the yellow fever booster vaccination. The source is a man between 25 and 39 years old who received the YFV17D yellow fever vaccine.

This clonotype has just a few counts. The chain uses TRBV5-5 and TRBJ1-3; D call uncertain. Germline V gene data show CDR1 as SGHKS and CDR2 as YYEKEE (reference sequence). The CDR3 runs to 15 residues. V shed 2 bases and J shed 0 bases, with 9 bases lying between them. The CDR3 DNA sequence: TGTGCCAGCAGCTTCGTAGGGTCCTCTGGAAACACCATATATTTT. This gives the protein CASSFVGSSGNTIYF.

A few counts support this clonotype. The chain couples TRBV7-2 to TRBJ2-7; TRBD1 might be the D (5 bases). In germline, CDR1 is SGHTA, CDR2 FQGNSA. The CDR3 contains 13 residues. Deletions cut 5 bases from V and 0 bases from J, with 8 bases between. In DNA form, the CDR3 reads TGTGCCAGCAGCAAACAGGACTCCTACGAGCAGTACTTC. Translated, it gives CASSKQDSYEQYF.

Only a few counts were recorded for this clonotype. The rearrangement links TRBV7-2 to TRBJ2-1; D gene uncertain. The CDR3 spans 13 residues. Deletions cut 5 bases from V and 5 bases from J, with 10 bases between. Germline CDR1 is SGHTA and CDR2 is FQGNSA. The CDR3 loop is CASSTWANNEQFF. Written as DNA, the CDR3 is TGTGCCAGCAGCACCTGGGCTAACAATGAGCAGTTCTTC.

This chain uses TRBV20-1 with TRBJ2-6; no reliable D call. This CDR3 has 14 residues. Germline-derived CDR1 and CDR2 are DFQATT and SNEGSKA (reference sequence). V lost 6 bases to trimming and J lost 0 bases, with 9 bases between them. CDR3 region: CSAVDGSGANVLTF. CDR3 nucleotide sequence: TGCAGTGCAGTGGACGGCTCTGGGGCCAACGTCCTGACTTTC.

The gene calls are TRBV7-9 and TRBJ1-1; tentatively, D is TRBD1 (5 bases). The CDR3 runs 13 residues. CDR1 SEHNR and CDR2 FQNEAQ come from the germline V gene (reference sequence). Between the trimmed V and J ends, which lost 0 bases and 10 bases, there was a span of 12 bases. The CDR3: CASSLADGGVAFF. In DNA form, the CDR3 reads TGTGCCAGCAGCTTAGCGGATGGGGGAGTAGCTTTCTTT.

The chain is built from TRBV27 and TRBJ2-1; 10 bases line up with TRBD1. Germline V gives CDR1 MNHEY, CDR2 SMNVEV (reference sequence). V was clipped by 0 bases and J by 4 bases; unmatched bases: 3. This CDR3 spans 16 amino acids. DNA of the CDR3: TGTGCCAGCAGTTTATCGCCGGGACAGGGGTACAATGAGCAGTTCTTC. Translation: CASSLSPGQGYNEQFF.

The rearrangement joins TRBV5-1 to TRBJ2-7, with 7 positions matching TRBD1. V was clipped by 4 bases and J by 7 bases; unmatched bases: 5. Per the germline V gene, CDR1 is SGHRS and CDR2 is YFSETQ. This CDR3 region has 12 residues. The CDR3 here is CASSGDRIEQYF. CDR3 nucleotides: TGCGCCAGCAGCGGGGACAGAATTGAGCAGTACTTC.

The rearrangement joins TRBV27 to TRBJ1-3, with a weak D call TRBD1 (6 bases). CDR1 is MNHEY, CDR2 SMNVEV, per germline (reference sequence). Deletions cut 3 bases from V and 2 bases from J, with 8 bases between. CDR3 size: 14 residues. CDR3 sequence: CASSFGGPGNTIYF. CDR3 DNA sequence: TGTGCCAGCAGTTTTGGGGGGCCTGGAAACACCATATATTTT.

This clonotype occurred a few times. This rearrangement joins TRBV15 to TRBJ2-2; 11 nucleotides align to TRBD2. CDR3 length equals 14 residues. CDR1 LNHNV and CDR2 YYDKDF come from the germline V gene (reference sequence). V was pared by 11 bases and J by 7 bases, with 9 bases of the junction left unmatched. CDR3 nucleotides: TGTGCCTCCGGGACTAGCGGAAAGGTCGGGGAGCTGTTTTTT. Translated, it gives CASGTSGKVGELFF.

The genes are TRBV6-6 and TRBJ1-1; no definite D call. V was trimmed by 6 bases and J by 6 bases, leaving 5 bases between them. The CDR3 is 10 residues long. Germline CDR1 reads MNHNY; CDR2 reads SVGAGI (reference sequence). The CDR3 DNA reads as TGTGCCAGCAGGCGCGCTGAAGCTTTCTTT. Translated: CASRRAEAFF.

This clonotype showed up just a few times. The rearrangement joins TRBV10-3 to TRBJ2-7; D uncertain. CDR1 is ENHRY and CDR2 is SYGVKD in the germline V gene. V shed 6 bases and J shed 3 bases, with 9 bases lying between them. The CDR3 is 12 amino acids. The CDR3 is CAISPSRYEQYF. The CDR3 coding sequence is TGTGCCATCAGCCCCTCCCGCTACGAGCAGTACTTC.

This chain connects TRBV29-1 to TRBJ2-6; 7 nucleotides agree with TRBD1. Germline V gives CDR1 SQVTM, CDR2 ANQGSEA. This CDR3 is 16 amino acids long. Trimming cost V 4 bases and J 0 bases; bases outside gene matches: 6. The CDR3 nucleotides are TGCAGCGTTGCAGGACAGGCTACCTCTGGGGCCAACGTCCTGACTTTC. As protein: CSVAGQATSGANVLTF. Full variable domain (outside the CDR3, taken from reference TRBV29-1 and TRBJ2-6): SAVISQKPSRDICQRGTSLTIQCQVDSQVTMMFWYRQQPGQSLTLIATANQGSEATYESGFVIDKFPISRPNLTFSTLTVSNMSPEDSSIYLCSVAGQATSGANVLTFGAGSRLTVL.

CDR3 sequence (DNA): TGTGCCAGCAGACCCGGACAGGGGAACACTGAAGCTTTCTTT. As protein: CASRPGQGNTEAFF. This chain links TRBV12-3 or TRBV12-4 with TRBJ1-1, with 8 positions matching TRBD1. The CDR3 spans 14 residues. Trimming took 6 bases from V and 1 from J; bases not matched to a gene: 4.

The chain is built from TRBV6-2 or TRBV6-3 and TRBJ2-1, with D uncertain. The CDR3 consists of 13 residues. V gave up 5 bases and J gave up 4 bases, with 9 bases separating them. The germline V gene has CDR1 MNHEY and CDR2 SVGEGT. CDR3 DNA: TGTGCCAGCAGTGGACGGGCTTACAATGAGCAGTTCTTC. Protein: CASSGRAYNEQFF.

The chain uses TRBV24-1 and TRBJ2-7, with no clear D. The CDR3 loop spans 11 amino acids. Trimming stripped 4 bases from V and 4 bases from J, with 4 bases between. Germline V gene sequence: CDR1 KGHDR, CDR2 SFDVKD. The CDR3 DNA is TGTGCCACCAGTGAGGGATACGAGCAGTACTTC. Translated: CATSEGYEQYF.

The gene calls are TRBV11-2 and TRBJ2-3, with D hard to call. The CDR3 length is 14 residues. With 5 bases removed from V and 9 bases from J, the gap between germline ends came to 18 bases. The germline V gene has CDR1 SGHAT and CDR2 FQNNGV. CDR3: CASSQSDPAGTQYF. The DNA of the CDR3 is TGTGCCAGCAGCCAGAGCGATCCCGCAGGAACGCAGTATTTT. Together with reference TRBV11-2 and TRBJ2-3, the CDR3 gives the full variable domain: EAGVAQSPRYKIIEKRQSVAFWCNPISGHATLYWYQQILGQGPKLLIQFQNNGVVDDSQLPKDRFSAERLKGVDSTLKIQPAKLEDSAVYLCASSQSDPAGTQYFGPGTRLTVL.

The V gene is TRBV5-1, the J gene TRBJ2-3; TRBD2 matches 8 bases. The germline gives CDR1 SGHRS, CDR2 YFSETQ. The trim removed 4 bases at V and 13 bases at J, leaving 14 bases unmatched. The length of the CDR3 is 14 residues. Written as DNA, the CDR3 is TGCGCCAGCAGCCTAAATGCCGGGACTAGGTTCGAGTATTTT. Translation gives CASSLNAGTRFEYF.

There are a few counts of this clonotype. The chain uses TRBV7-9 and TRBJ2-5, with TRBD2 matching over 9 bases. CDR1 SEHNR and CDR2 FQNEAQ come from the germline V gene (reference sequence). This CDR3 comprises 15 residues. J lost 4 bases, V lost 5 bases, and 8 bases had no gene match. CDR3 sequence reads: CASSDVSGRGETQYF. DNA for the CDR3: TGTGCCAGCAGCGACGTTAGCGGGAGAGGAGAGACCCAGTACTTC.

This clonotype came up many times. The chain recombines TRBV4-1 with TRBJ2-1; 13 bases fit TRBD2. The CDR3 length is 15 residues. V was clipped by 4 bases and J by 8 bases; unmatched bases: 5. Germline values: CDR1 MGHRA, CDR2 YSYEKL. The CDR3 loop reads CASSRGLAGVYEQFF. The CDR3 coding sequence is TGCGCCAGCAGCCGAGGACTAGCGGGAGTTTATGAGCAGTTCTTC.

This chain joins TRBV18 and TRBJ1-1, with a weak D call TRBD1 (6 bases). The CDR3 runs to 16 residues. The V end was cut by 3 bases, the J end by 0 bases, with 14 bases between. Germline lookup yields CDR1 KGHSH and CDR2 LQKENI. In DNA form, the CDR3 reads TGTGCCAGCTCACCGCGACAGGAGCGCATGAACACTGAAGCTTTCTTT. This gives the protein CASSPRQERMNTEAFF.

This clonotype was detected a few times. This chain uses TRBV5-6 with TRBJ1-1; 8 bases line up with TRBD1. The CDR3 is made up of 16 amino acids. Germline-derived CDR1 and CDR2 are SGHDT and YYEEEE. The ends lost 0 bases at V and 4 bases at J; junction bases unmatched: 8. This CDR3 is CASSLVRQGLSTEAFF. The CDR3 DNA follows: TGTGCCAGCAGCTTGGTGAGACAGGGGCTGAGCACTGAAGCTTTCTTT. The full variable domain, rest sourced from reference TRBV5-6 and TRBJ1-1, is DAGVTQSPTHLIKTRGQQVTLRCSPKSGHDTVSWYQQALGQGPQFIFQYYEEEERQRGNFPDRFSGHQFPNYSSELNVNALLLGDSALYLCASSLVRQGLSTEAFFGQGTRLTVV.